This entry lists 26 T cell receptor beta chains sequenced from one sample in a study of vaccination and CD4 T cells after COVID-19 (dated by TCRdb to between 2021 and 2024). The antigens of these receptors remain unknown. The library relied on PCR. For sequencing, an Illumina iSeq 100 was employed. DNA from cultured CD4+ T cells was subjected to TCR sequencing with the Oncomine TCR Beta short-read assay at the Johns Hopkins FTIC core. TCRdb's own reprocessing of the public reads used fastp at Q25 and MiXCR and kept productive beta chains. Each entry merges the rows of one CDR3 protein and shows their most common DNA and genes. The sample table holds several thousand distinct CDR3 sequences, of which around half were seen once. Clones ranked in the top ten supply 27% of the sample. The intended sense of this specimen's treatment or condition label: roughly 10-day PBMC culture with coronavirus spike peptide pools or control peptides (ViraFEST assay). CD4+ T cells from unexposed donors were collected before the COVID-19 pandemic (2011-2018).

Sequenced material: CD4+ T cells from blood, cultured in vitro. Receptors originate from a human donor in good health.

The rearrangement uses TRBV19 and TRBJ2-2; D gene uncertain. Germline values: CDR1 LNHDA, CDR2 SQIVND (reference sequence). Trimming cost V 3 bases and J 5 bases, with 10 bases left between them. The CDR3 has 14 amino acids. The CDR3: CASSISSATGELFF. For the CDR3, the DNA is TGTGCCAGTAGTATCTCCAGTGCGACCGGGGAGCTGTTTTTT.

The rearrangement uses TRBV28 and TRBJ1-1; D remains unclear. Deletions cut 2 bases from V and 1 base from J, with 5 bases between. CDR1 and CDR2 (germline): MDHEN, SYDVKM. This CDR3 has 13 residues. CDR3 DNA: TGTGCCAGCAGTTTAAACAGGAACACTGAAGCTTTCTTT. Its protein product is CASSLNRNTEAFF.

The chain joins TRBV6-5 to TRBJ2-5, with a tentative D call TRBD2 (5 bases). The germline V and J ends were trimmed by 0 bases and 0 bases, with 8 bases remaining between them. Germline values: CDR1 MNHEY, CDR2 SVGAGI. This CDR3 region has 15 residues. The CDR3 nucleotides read TGTGCCAGCAGTTACTCCAGGACTGACCAAGAGACCCAGTACTTC. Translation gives CASSYSRTDQETQYF.

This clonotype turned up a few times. The CDR3 DNA is TGCAGTGCTAGCGAACGACAGTCTAACTATGGCTACACCTTC. Protein sequence: CSASERQSNYGYTF. The chain links TRBV20-1 to TRBJ1-2; tentative D call: TRBD1 (5 bases). The CDR3 has 14 amino acids. Germline lookup yields CDR1 DFQATT and CDR2 SNEGSKA (reference sequence). The ends were cut back, 3 bases at V and 0 bases at J, with 11 bases in the middle.

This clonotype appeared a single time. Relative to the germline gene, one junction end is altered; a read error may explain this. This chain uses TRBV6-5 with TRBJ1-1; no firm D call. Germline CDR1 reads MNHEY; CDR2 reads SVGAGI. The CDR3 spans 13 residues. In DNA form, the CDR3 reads TGTACCAGCAGTTCCGCATCGTACACTGAAGCTTTCTTT. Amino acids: CTSSSASYTEAFF.

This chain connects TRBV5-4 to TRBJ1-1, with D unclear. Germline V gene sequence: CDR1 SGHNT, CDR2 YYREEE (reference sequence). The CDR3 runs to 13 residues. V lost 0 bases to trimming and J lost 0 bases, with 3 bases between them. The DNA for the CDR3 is TGTGCCAGCAGCTTGGATGTGAACACTGAAGCTTTCTTT. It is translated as CASSLDVNTEAFF.

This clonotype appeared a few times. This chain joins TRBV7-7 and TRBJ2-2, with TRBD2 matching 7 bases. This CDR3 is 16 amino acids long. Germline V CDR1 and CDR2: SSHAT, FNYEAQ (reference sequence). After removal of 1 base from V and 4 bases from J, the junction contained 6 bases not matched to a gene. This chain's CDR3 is CASSLDTSAVTGELFF. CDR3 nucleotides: TGTGCCAGCAGCTTAGATACTAGCGCGGTCACCGGGGAGCTGTTTTTT.

CDR3 DNA: TGTGCCAGCAGTGAAATGGGACTAGCGGGAGACATCGGGGAGCTGTTTTTT. Its protein product is CASSEMGLAGDIGELFF. The J gene is TRBJ2-2, the V gene TRBV6-4; 14 bases line up with TRBD2. The CDR3 covers 17 residues. Germline-derived CDR1 and CDR2 are MRHNA and SNTAGT. The V gene end was trimmed by 3 bases and the J gene end by 7 bases; junction bases not matched to a gene: 7.

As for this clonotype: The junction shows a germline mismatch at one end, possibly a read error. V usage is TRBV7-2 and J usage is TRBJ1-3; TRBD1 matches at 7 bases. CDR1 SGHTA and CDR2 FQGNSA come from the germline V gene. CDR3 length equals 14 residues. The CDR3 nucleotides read TGTGCCAGCAGCTTAGGACAGGGTGGAGACACCATATATTTT. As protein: CASSLGQGGDTIYF.

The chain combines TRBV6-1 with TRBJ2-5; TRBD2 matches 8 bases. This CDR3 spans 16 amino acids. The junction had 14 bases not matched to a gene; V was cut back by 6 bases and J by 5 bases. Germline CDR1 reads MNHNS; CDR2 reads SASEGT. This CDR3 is CASRRTGLGFGETQYF. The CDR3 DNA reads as TGTGCCAGCAGGAGGACGGGACTAGGGTTTGGGGAGACCCAGTACTTC.

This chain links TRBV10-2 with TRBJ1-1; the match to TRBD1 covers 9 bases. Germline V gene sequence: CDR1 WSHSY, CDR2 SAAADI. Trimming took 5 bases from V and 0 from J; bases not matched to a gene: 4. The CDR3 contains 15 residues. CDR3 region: CASSSGQGLNTEAFF. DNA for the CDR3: TGCGCCAGCAGTTCGGGACAGGGATTGAACACTGAAGCTTTCTTT.

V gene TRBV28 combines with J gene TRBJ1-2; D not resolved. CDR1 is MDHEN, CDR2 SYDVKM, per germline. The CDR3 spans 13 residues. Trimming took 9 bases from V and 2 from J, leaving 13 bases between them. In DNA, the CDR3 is TGTGCCAGTGGAAAGGGCGGAAACTATGGCTACACCTTC. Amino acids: CASGKGGNYGYTF.

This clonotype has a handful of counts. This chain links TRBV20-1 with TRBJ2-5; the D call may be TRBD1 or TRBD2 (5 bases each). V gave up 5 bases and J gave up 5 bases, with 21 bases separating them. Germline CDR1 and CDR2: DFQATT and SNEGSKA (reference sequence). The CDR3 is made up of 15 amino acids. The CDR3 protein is CSAEHDSHRGETQYF. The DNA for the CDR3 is TGCAGTGCTGAACACGACTCCCATCGGGGCGAGACCCAGTACTTC.

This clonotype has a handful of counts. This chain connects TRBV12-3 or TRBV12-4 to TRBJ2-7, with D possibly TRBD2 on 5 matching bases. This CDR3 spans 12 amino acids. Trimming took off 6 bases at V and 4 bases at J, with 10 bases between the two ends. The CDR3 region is CASRRVGYEQYF. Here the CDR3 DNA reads TGTGCCAGCAGGCGGGTTGGGTACGAGCAGTACTTC.

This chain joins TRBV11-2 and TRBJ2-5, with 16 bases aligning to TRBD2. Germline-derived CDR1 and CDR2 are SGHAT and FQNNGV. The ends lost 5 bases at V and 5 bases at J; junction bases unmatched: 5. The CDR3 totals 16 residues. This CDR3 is CASSRGLAGGPETQYF. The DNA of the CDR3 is TGTGCCAGCAGCCGGGGACTAGCGGGGGGGCCCGAGACCCAGTACTTC.

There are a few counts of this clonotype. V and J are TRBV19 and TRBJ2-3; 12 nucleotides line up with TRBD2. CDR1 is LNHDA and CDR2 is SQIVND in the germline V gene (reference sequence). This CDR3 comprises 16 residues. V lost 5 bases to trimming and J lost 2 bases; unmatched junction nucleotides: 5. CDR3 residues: CASSLGLAGTTDTQYF. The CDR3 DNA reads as TGTGCCAGTAGTCTTGGACTAGCGGGGACCACAGATACGCAGTATTTT. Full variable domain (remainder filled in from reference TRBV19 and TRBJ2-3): DGGITQSPKYLFRKEGQNVTLSCEQNLNHDAMYWYRQDPGQGLRLIYYSQIVNDFQKGDIAEGYSVSREKKESFPLTVTSAQKNPTAFYLCASSLGLAGTTDTQYFGPGTRLTVL.

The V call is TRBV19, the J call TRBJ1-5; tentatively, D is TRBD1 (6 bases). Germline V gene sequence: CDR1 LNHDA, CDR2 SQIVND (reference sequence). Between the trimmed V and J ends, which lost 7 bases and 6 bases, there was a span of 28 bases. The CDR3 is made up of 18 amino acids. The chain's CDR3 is CASTGGRGETLGGQPQHF. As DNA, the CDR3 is TGTGCCAGTACCGGGGGGCGCGGAGAAACCCTTGGGGGTCAGCCCCAGCATTTT.

The CDR3 nucleotides are TGCAGTGCCCCAAACAGGGCACGCTCCTACAATGAGCAGTTCTTC. Translating it yields CSAPNRARSYNEQFF. The chain couples TRBV20-1 to TRBJ2-1, with D perhaps TRBD1 (6 bases). Trimming cost V 6 bases and J 0 bases, with 15 bases left between them. CDR3 length: 15 amino acids. CDR1 and CDR2 from the germline V gene are DFQATT and SNEGSKA (reference sequence).

The CDR3: CAIRGQTNPFTLHF. CDR3 nucleotide sequence: TGTGCCATCAGGGGACAGACGAACCCTTTCACCCTCCACTTT. The genes are TRBV10-3 and TRBJ1-6; TRBD1 matches 7 bases. In germline, CDR1 is ENHRY, CDR2 SYGVKD. The CDR3 sequence is 14 residues long. J gave up 14 bases and V 6 bases, and 13 bases lay outside the gene matches.

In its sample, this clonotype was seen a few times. This CDR3 is CASSTFPGQIAFF. The CDR3 DNA sequence: TGTGCCAGCAGTACGTTCCCGGGACAGATCGCTTTCTTT. The chain carries TRBV6-1 and TRBJ1-1, with 7 nucleotides matching TRBD1. The V segment lost 5 bases and the J segment 11 bases; nucleotides outside the gene matches: 11. In germline, CDR1 is MNHNS, CDR2 SASEGT. The CDR3 covers 13 residues.

CDR3 DNA sequence: TGTGCCAGCAGCTTCCTGGGGGGTACTGAAGCTTTCTTT. It yields the protein CASSFLGGTEAFF. The rearrangement uses TRBV7-9 and TRBJ1-1, with D perhaps matching TRBD1 (5 bases). This CDR3 comprises 13 residues. Trimming pared 3 bases from V and 5 bases from J, leaving 10 bases between. CDR1 and CDR2 (germline): SEHNR, FQNEAQ (reference sequence). Filled out from reference TRBV7-9 and TRBJ1-1, the complete variable domain reads DTGVSQNPRHKITKRGQNVTFRCDPISEHNRLYWYRQTLGQGPEFLTYFQNEAQLEKSRLLSDRFSAERPKGSFSTLEIQRTEQGDSAMYLCASSFLGGTEAFFGQGTRLTVV.

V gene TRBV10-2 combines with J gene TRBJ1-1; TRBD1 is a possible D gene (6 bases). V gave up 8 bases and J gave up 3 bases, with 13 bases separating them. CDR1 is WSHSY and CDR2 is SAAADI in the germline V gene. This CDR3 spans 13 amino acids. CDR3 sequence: CASSEGGHTEAFF. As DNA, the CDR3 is TGCGCCAGCTCCGAGGGGGGGCACACTGAAGCTTTCTTT.

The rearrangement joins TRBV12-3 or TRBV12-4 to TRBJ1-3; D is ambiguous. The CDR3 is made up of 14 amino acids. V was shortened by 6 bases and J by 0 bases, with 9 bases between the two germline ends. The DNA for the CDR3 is TGTGCCAGCAGCAGAACCCCCTCTGGAAACACCATATATTTT. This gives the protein CASSRTPSGNTIYF.

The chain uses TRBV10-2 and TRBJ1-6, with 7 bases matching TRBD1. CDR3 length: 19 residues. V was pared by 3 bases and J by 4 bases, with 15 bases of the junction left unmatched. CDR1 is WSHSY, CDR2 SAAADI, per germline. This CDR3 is CASSDRQGGGDIYNSPLHF. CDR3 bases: TGCGCCAGCAGTGACCGACAGGGAGGGGGCGATATATATAATTCACCCCTCCACTTT.

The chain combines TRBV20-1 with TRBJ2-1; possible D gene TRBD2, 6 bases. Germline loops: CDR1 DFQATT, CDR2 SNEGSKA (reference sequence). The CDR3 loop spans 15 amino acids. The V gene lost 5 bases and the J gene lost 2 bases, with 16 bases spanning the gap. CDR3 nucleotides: TGCAGTGCTCCTAGGTCGGGGGACCCCTACAATGAGCAGTTCTTC. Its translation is CSAPRSGDPYNEQFF.

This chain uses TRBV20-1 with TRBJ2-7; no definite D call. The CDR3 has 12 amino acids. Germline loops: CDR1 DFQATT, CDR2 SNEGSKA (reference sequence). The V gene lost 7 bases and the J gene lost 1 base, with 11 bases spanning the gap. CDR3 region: CSGGTSSYEQYF. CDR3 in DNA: TGCAGTGGGGGAACATCTTCCTACGAGCAGTACTTC.